This T cell receptor beta chain derives from a study of cytomegalovirus exposure and HLA in healthy donors. The V gene's germline CDR1 is MDHEN and CDR2 SYDVKM. J gave up 3 bases and V 1 base, and 5 bases lay outside the gene matches. The CDR3 is 15 amino acids. The primer mix had 60 Vbeta and 13 Jbeta primers. Sequencing used immunoSEQ multiplex PCR; TCRdb keeps in-frame clones, though not all of them. The data contain approximately 150,000 clones, around two thirds of them singletons. The chain is built from TRBV28 and TRBJ1-2; the match to TRBD1 covers 7 bases. The clonotype originates from a man aged 25 to 45 in good health and CMV-seropositive. The sample consisted of PBMCs. DNA of the CDR3: TGTGCCAGCAGTTTATCGGGACAGCTGTACTATGGCTACACCTTC. It yields the protein CASSLSGQLYYGYTF.